This TCR beta chain came from a study of CD8 T cells in ankylosing spondylitis. V lost 5 bases and J lost 2, with 7 bases in between. The germline V gene has CDR1 LNHDA and CDR2 SQIVND (reference sequence). The CDR3 extends over 13 amino acids. Notes on the study in general: Disease-linked clones reportedly concentrated significantly in matched ankylosing spondylitis synovial fluid. Disease-linked clones were CD8+ and relatively rare in peripheral blood.

In its sample, this clonotype was seen many times. The antigen is not known. TCRdb re-derived calls from the 5' RACE reads in MiXCR, one entry per CDR3 protein. The data show roughly 230,000 distinct CDR3 sequences, roughly a tenth seen once. The chain couples TRBV19 to TRBJ1-3; D gene uncertain. Specimen: blood, either unsorted or a sorted T cell fraction (not recorded which). The sequence was collected from a male donor with ankylosing spondylitis or in good health (not recorded which). The CDR3, as DNA: TGTGCCAGTAGTCTGGACGCTGGAAACACCATATATTTT. This encodes CASSLDAGNTIYF.